The 20 T cell receptor beta chains reported below all come from one sample, sequenced in a study of blood T cells in healthy people across ages. Next came a second PCR, run for about 6 to 11 cycles, which used a sample-barcoded 5' primer along with a J-beta primer mix. TCRdb reprocessed the 5' RACE reads via MiXCR and lists one record per CDR3 protein. The sample carries around 780,000 distinct CDR3 sequences, about 56% recorded once. Sequencing was performed on blood. These receptor sequences come from a man between 35 and 55 years old in good health.

This clonotype came up once. CDR3 nucleotides: TGCAGCGTTGGAGGGACAGGGGGCTCTGAAGCTTTCTTT. It translates to CSVGGTGGSEAFF. The rearrangement links TRBV29-1 to TRBJ1-1, with TRBD1 matching over 12 bases. Germline V gene sequence: CDR1 SQVTM, CDR2 ANQGSEA. After removal of 4 bases from V and 6 bases from J, the junction contained 3 bases not matched to a gene. This CDR3 has 13 residues.

This chain connects TRBV7-2 to TRBJ2-3; TRBD1 matches 7 bases. Trimming removed 5 bases from V and 0 bases from J; junction bases left unmatched: 5. There are 15 residues in the CDR3. Germline V gene lookup returns CDR1 SGHTA and CDR2 FQGNSA. CDR3 sequence: CASSRGQPSTDTQYF. The CDR3 DNA follows: TGTGCCAGCAGCCGGGGACAGCCAAGCACAGATACGCAGTATTTT.

The chain employs TRBV20-1 and TRBJ2-3; maybe TRBD1 (6 bases). V dropped 5 bases and J dropped 2 bases, with 26 bases sitting between them. The CDR3 loop spans 18 amino acids. Germline-derived CDR1 and CDR2 are DFQATT and SNEGSKA (reference sequence). The CDR3 sequence: CSARQTGLSGVNTDTQYF. CDR3 DNA: TGCAGTGCTCGACAGACAGGTCTGAGTGGGGTGAACACAGATACGCAGTATTTT.

This clonotype has just a few counts. The chain recombines TRBV7-2 with TRBJ2-2; D may be TRBD2 (5 bases). Between the trimmed V and J ends, which lost 1 base and 3 bases, there was a span of 6 bases. Germline V lookup: CDR1 SGHTA, CDR2 FQGNSA. This CDR3 is built from 14 residues. The CDR3 bases are TGTGCCAGCAGCTTAGTCGGGGACACCGGGGAGCTGTTTTTT. This gives the protein CASSLVGDTGELFF.

The CDR3 DNA reads TGTGCCAGCAGCTTGGTTGGAGCGGGGGGGACAGATACGCAGTATTTT. Its translation is CASSLVGAGGTDTQYF. The J gene is TRBJ2-3, the V gene TRBV7-2; TRBD2 agrees at 10 bases. The CDR3 consists of 16 residues. The germline V gene has CDR1 SGHTA and CDR2 FQGNSA. V was pared by 3 bases and J by 3 bases, with 6 bases of the junction left unmatched.

This clonotype showed up just once. The genes are TRBV10-3 and TRBJ2-5, with 7 bases that match TRBD1. Germline-derived CDR1 and CDR2 are ENHRY and SYGVKD. This CDR3 region has 16 residues. Trimming took 6 bases from V and 11 from J; bases not matched to a gene: 21. CDR3 bases: TGTGCCATCAGCGGAAAGCCCGACAGGGTAGGGGGAGAGCAGTACTTC. This sequence encodes CAISGKPDRVGGEQYF.

This clonotype was seen ten or more times. The chain links TRBV7-2 to TRBJ2-3, with D possibly being TRBD1 (6 bases). The CDR3 length is 17 residues. The ends were cut back, 1 base at V and 1 base at J, with 15 bases in the middle. CDR1 is SGHTA and CDR2 is FQGNSA in the germline V gene. CDR3 amino acids: CASSLVSTGKGTDTQYF. CDR3 nucleotide sequence: TGTGCCAGCAGCTTAGTCAGTACAGGGAAGGGCACAGATACGCAGTATTTT.

The rearrangement joins TRBV13 to TRBJ2-2; 7 nucleotides match TRBD2. CDR3 length: 15 residues. Unmatched junction bases numbered 9, after V lost 8 bases and J lost 3 bases. In germline, CDR1 is PRHDT, CDR2 FYEKMQ (reference sequence). The CDR3 here is CASRLGGSHTGELFF. The CDR3, as DNA: TGTGCCAGCCGACTGGGGGGGAGCCACACCGGGGAGCTGTTTTTT.

This clonotype was picked up a small number of times. CDR3 amino acids: CASSDRTSGSWQYF. CDR3 DNA sequence: TGTGCCAGCAGTGATCGGACTAGTGGGAGTTGGCAGTACTTC. The chain employs TRBV6-1 and TRBJ2-7; TRBD2 aligns across 7 bases. Germline CDR1 is MNHNS and CDR2 is SASEGT. This CDR3 is 14 amino acids long. V shed 3 bases and J 9 bases; nucleotides not matched to a gene: 11.

The chain uses TRBV20-1 and TRBJ2-3, with D uncertain. Germline lookup yields CDR1 DFQATT and CDR2 SNEGSKA (reference sequence). Trimming removed 5 bases at V and 7 bases at J, with 16 bases between. The CDR3 has 13 residues. DNA for the CDR3: TGCAGTGCTCCCGAGAGGCTTAGCCATACGCAGTATTTT. Protein: CSAPERLSHTQYF.

The chain has TRBV29-1 and TRBJ2-7; TRBD1 agrees at 11 bases. Germline V gene lookup returns CDR1 SQVTM and CDR2 ANQGSEA. The CDR3 length is 13 residues. The junction had 3 bases not matched to a gene; V was cut back by 4 bases and J by 4 bases. CDR3 loop: CSVVGQGVYEQYF. DNA for the CDR3: TGCAGCGTTGTGGGACAGGGGGTTTACGAGCAGTACTTC.

The genes are TRBV6-2 or TRBV6-3 and TRBJ2-7; 10 bases align to TRBD2. The CDR3 is made up of 15 amino acids. V shed 9 bases and J 7 bases; nucleotides not matched to a gene: 15. Germline CDR1 MNHEY, CDR2 SVGEGT. The CDR3 sequence: CASKDPGLALYEQYF. The DNA for the CDR3 is TGTGCCAGTAAAGATCCGGGACTAGCGTTGTATGAGCAGTACTTC.

The V and J genes are TRBV12-3 or TRBV12-4 and TRBJ2-3; 9 bases are shared with TRBD2. After removal of 6 bases from V and 5 bases from J, the junction contained 9 bases not matched to a gene. The CDR3 sequence is 15 residues long. The chain's CDR3 is CASSMGRAGGDTQYF. CDR3 in DNA: TGTGCCAGCAGCATGGGACGAGCGGGAGGAGATACGCAGTATTTT.

This clonotype was seen just once. The J gene is TRBJ2-7, the V gene TRBV5-4; TRBD1 agrees at 11 bases. With V trimmed by 4 bases and J by 3 bases, 6 bases remained unmatched. This CDR3 region has 15 residues. The germline gives CDR1 SGHNT, CDR2 YYREEE (reference sequence). CDR3 sequence: CASSTGQGANYEQYF. The CDR3 region has the DNA TGTGCCAGCAGCACCGGACAGGGGGCAAACTACGAGCAGTACTTC. The full variable domain, its missing parts supplied by reference TRBV5-4 and TRBJ2-7, is ETGVTQSPTHLIKTRGQQVTLRCSSQSGHNTVSWYQQALGQGPQFIFQYYREEENGRGNFPPRFSGLQFPNYSSELNVNALELDDSALYLCASSTGQGANYEQYFGPGTRLTVT.

The chain has TRBV27 and TRBJ2-7; D perhaps matches TRBD2 (6 bases). CDR1 is MNHEY, CDR2 SMNVEV, per germline (reference sequence). Trimming left V 5 bases short and J 4 bases short, with 30 bases between. CDR3 size: 19 residues. CDR3 sequence reads: CASSQYQGPSALANYEQYF. The CDR3 DNA is TGTGCCAGCAGTCAATACCAGGGTCCCTCAGCACTAGCCAATTACGAGCAGTACTTC.

V gene TRBV20-1 combines with J gene TRBJ2-1; 7 nucleotides match TRBD1. This CDR3 comprises 14 residues. CDR1 is DFQATT and CDR2 is SNEGSKA in the germline V gene (reference sequence). With V trimmed by 5 bases and J by 2 bases, 6 bases remained unmatched. Here the CDR3 reads CSAVAQGAYNEQFF. CDR3 DNA: TGCAGTGCTGTTGCGCAGGGGGCCTACAATGAGCAGTTCTTC.

The chain combines TRBV24-1 with TRBJ2-5, with TRBD2 identical over 15 bases. The CDR3 consists of 20 residues. Germline CDR1 KGHDR, CDR2 SFDVKD. Trimming took 4 bases from V and 3 from J; bases not matched to a gene: 14. The CDR3 bases are TGTGCCACCAGTGAATCGGGACTAGCGGGGGGCCCGACCAACAAAGAGACCCAGTACTTC. Translated: CATSESGLAGGPTNKETQYF.

There are a few counts of this clonotype. J is TRBJ2-4 and V is TRBV21-1; the table's D call, TRBD1, has no DNA check behind it. TRBV21-1 is a documented pseudogene. This CDR3 has 21 amino acids. The CDR3 DNA sequence: TGTGCCAGCAGCAAATTTTTGAGGGGTCAACCCACCGCGATAGACAAAAACATTCAGTACTTC. Translated: CASSKFLRGQPTAIDKNIQYF.

The chain combines TRBV28 with TRBJ2-4, with D possibly TRBD1 on 6 matching bases. V gave up 6 bases and J gave up 2 bases, with 11 bases separating them. Germline values: CDR1 MDHEN, CDR2 SYDVKM. The CDR3 loop spans 14 amino acids. The CDR3 sequence: CASSTGIPKNIQYF. Here the CDR3 DNA reads TGTGCCAGCAGCACAGGGATCCCCAAAAACATTCAGTACTTC.

A word on this clonotype: As the CDR3 is not closed by the conserved phenylalanine or tryptophan, this likely results from a read error. The chain couples TRBV20-1 to TRBJ2-4; tentatively, D is TRBD1 (6 bases). The germline gives CDR1 DFQATT, CDR2 SNEGSKA (reference sequence). Trimming took 0 bases from V and 6 from J, leaving 18 bases between them. The length of the CDR3 is 16 residues. In DNA form, the CDR3 reads TGCAGTGCTAGAGATAGGGCAGGGGCTTGGGGAAACATTCAGTACGTC. As protein: CSARDRAGAWGNIQYV.